The rows below give T cell receptor beta chains drawn from one sample of a study of human T cells and chemical hapten exposure. TCRdb called the RACE reads again in MiXCR, with one record for every CDR3 protein. The table records more than 100,000 distinct CDR3 sequences, approximately 10% of them present only once. Specimen: whole blood, collected in connection with sensitization to the hapten diphenylcyclopropenone (DPC). The receptors derive from a woman aged 45-60 years with alopecia areata. Some clones in this sample may be carry-over from other donors' samples. Each CDR3 is given with its conserved first and last residue. Fields, in order: D gene, clone size, J gene, V gene, CDR3 protein, CDR3 DNA. A D gene is named only where the DNA matches it firmly. Part of the rows lack a size; the others show once, few, many or a class for expanded clones.

>.|many|TRBJ2-2|TRBV5-4
CASSRQENTGELFF
TGTGCCAGCAGTCGACAGGAGAACACCGGGGAGCTGTTTTTT
>.|.|TRBJ2-3|TRBV4-1
CASSQGTSPDTQYF
TGCGCCAGCAGCCAGGGGACTTCCCCCGATACGCAGTATTTT
>.|.|TRBJ2-3|TRBV29-1
CSVEWRDEGTDTQYF
TGCAGCGTTGAATGGCGGGATGAGGGCACAGATACGCAGTATTTT
>.|few|TRBJ2-3|TRBV5-1
CASQAGDGSTDTQYF
TGCGCCAGTCAAGCAGGGGACGGAAGCACAGATACGCAGTATTTT
>.|.|TRBJ2-1|TRBV11-2
CASSLVGGVEQFF
TGTGCCAGCAGCTTAGTTGGAGGGGTTGAGCAGTTCTTC
>.|.|TRBJ2-1|TRBV11-3
CARGGEQFF
TGTGCCAGGGGGGGTGAGCAGTTCTTC
>TRBD1|.|TRBJ2-5|TRBV20-1
CSATGTDQETQYF
TGCAGTGCCACCGGGACAGACCAAGAGACCCAGTACTTC
>TRBD2|.|TRBJ2-1|TRBV18
CASSSGLVAEQFF
TGTGCCAGCTCATCAGGACTAGTGGCAGAGCAGTTCTTC
>TRBD1|.|TRBJ1-5|TRBV6-1
CASSGGQGEFQPQHF
TGTGCCAGCAGTGGGGGACAGGGGGAATTTCAGCCCCAGCATTTT
>TRBD1|.|TRBJ1-2|TRBV3-1
CASSPNPGQGKAGGYTF
TGTGCCAGCAGCCCAAATCCAGGACAGGGGAAGGCGGGTGGCTACACCTTC